Sequencing of this T cell receptor (beta chain) was carried out in a study of shared clonotypes between healthy human individuals. Study-level background: Each donor had three CD4 naive, three CD4 memory, two CD8 naive and one CD8 memory plate.

Overall study results and limits: Investigators collected only blood, and repertoires in tissues likely differ. Rarefaction analysis demonstrated incomplete sorted-subset sequencing notwithstanding large depth.

As regards this clone: As yet, its antigen is unknown.

Germline CDR1 is MNHNS and CDR2 is SASEGT. The V and J ends lost 6 bases and 6 bases, in that order; junction bases with no gene match: 8. The CDR3 sequence is 15 residues long. Sequencing was performed with immunoSEQ multiplex PCR; in TCRdb, only in-frame clones are kept and a portion is missing. The repertoire holds approximately 2,000,000 clones, with under 95% as singletons. The sample comprised naive CD4+ T cells from PBMCs. The subset denotes: CD45RA+ positively selected. The clonotype was recovered from a man between 18 and 29 years old in good health. Some clones in this sample may be carry-over from other donors' samples. V is TRBV6-1 and J is TRBJ1-5; the match to TRBD1 covers 10 bases. The CDR3 region has the DNA TGTGCCAGCAGGGCCGCCGGGACAGGGGCTCAGCCCCAGCATTTT. Amino acid sequence: CASRAAGTGAQPQHF.